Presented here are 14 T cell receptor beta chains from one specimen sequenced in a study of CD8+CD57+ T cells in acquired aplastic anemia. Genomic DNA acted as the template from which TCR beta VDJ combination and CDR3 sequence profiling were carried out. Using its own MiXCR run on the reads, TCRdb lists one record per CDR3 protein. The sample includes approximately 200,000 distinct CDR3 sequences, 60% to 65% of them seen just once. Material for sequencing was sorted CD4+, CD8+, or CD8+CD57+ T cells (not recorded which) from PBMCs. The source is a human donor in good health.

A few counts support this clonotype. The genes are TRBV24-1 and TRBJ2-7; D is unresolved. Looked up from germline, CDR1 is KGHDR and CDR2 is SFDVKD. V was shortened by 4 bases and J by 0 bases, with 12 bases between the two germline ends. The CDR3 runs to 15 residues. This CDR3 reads CATSDQTRPSYEQYF. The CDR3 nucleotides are TGTGCCACCAGTGACCAAACTCGGCCCTCCTACGAGCAGTACTTC.

The CDR3 reads CASSGETGGGYTF. CDR3 DNA: TGCGCCAGCAGCGGAGAGACAGGGGGTGGCTACACCTTC. The V call is TRBV5-1, the J call TRBJ1-2; 9 bases map to TRBD1. V lost 4 bases to trimming and J lost 7 bases; unmatched junction nucleotides: 5. The CDR3 length is 13 residues. CDR1 is SGHRS and CDR2 is YFSETQ in the germline V gene.

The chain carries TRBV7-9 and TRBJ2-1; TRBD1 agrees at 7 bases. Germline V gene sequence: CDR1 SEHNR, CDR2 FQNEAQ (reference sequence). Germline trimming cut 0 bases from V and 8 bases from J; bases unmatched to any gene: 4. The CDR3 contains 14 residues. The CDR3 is CASSLAGTEHEQFF. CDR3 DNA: TGTGCCAGCAGCTTAGCCGGGACAGAGCATGAGCAGTTCTTC.

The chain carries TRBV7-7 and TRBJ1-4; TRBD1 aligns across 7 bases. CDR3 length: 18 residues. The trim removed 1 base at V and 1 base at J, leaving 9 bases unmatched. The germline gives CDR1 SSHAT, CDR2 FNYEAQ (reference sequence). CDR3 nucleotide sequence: TGTGCCAGCAGCTTAGTCGGGACAGCAAGTCGAACTAATGAAAAACTGTTTTTT. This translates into CASSLVGTASRTNEKLFF. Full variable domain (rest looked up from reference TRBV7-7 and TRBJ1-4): GAGVSQSPRYKVTKRGQDVTLRCDPISSHATLYWYQQALGQGPEFLTYFNYEAQPDKSGLPSDRFSAERPEGSISTLTIQRTEQRDSAMYRCASSLVGTASRTNEKLFFGSGTQLSVL.

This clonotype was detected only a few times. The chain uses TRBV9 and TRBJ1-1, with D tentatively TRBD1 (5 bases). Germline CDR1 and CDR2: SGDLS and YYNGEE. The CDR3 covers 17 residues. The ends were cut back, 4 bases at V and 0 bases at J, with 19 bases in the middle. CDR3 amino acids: CASSHDSSPSLNTEAFF. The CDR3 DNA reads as TGTGCCAGCAGCCATGACAGTAGCCCTAGTTTGAACACTGAAGCTTTCTTT.

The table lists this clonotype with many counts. The CDR3 loop reads CATSRGGATNTEAFF. In nucleotides, the CDR3 is TGTGCCACCAGCAGAGGTGGGGCGACGAACACTGAAGCTTTCTTT. The chain employs TRBV15 and TRBJ1-1; tentative D call: TRBD1 (5 bases). The CDR3 is made up of 15 amino acids. In germline, CDR1 is LNHNV, CDR2 YYDKDF (reference sequence). V lost 1 base and J lost 1, with 10 bases in between.

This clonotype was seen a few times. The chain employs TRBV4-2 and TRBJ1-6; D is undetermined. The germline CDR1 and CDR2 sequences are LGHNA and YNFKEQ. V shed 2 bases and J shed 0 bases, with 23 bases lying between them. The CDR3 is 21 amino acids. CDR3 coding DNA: TGTGCCAGCAGCCAAAGAAGGTATTTTATTGATCCCGGCTCCTATAATTCACCCCTCCACTTT. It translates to CASSQRRYFIDPGSYNSPLHF.

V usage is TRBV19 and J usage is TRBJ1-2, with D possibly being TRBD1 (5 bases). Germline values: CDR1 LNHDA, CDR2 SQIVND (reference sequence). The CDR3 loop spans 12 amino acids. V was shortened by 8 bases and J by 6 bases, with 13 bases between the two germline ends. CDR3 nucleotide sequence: TGTGCCAGTGGTCAATCGGGGGATGGCTACACCTTC. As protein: CASGQSGDGYTF. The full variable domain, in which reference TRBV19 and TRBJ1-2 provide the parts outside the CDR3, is DGGITQSPKYLFRKEGQNVTLSCEQNLNHDAMYWYRQDPGQGLRLIYYSQIVNDFQKGDIAEGYSVSREKKESFPLTVTSAQKNPTAFYLCASGQSGDGYTFGSGTRLTVV.

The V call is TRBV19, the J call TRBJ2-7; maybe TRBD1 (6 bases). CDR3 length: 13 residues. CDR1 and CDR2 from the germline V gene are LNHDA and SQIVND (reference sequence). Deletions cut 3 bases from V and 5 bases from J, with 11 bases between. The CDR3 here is CASSIWDNDEQYF. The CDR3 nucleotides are TGTGCCAGTAGTATTTGGGACAACGACGAGCAGTACTTC.

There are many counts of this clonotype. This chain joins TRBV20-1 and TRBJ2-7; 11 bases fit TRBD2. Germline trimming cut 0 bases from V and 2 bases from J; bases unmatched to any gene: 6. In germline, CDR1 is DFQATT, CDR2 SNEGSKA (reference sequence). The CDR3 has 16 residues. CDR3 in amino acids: CSARDYLAGGPYEQYF. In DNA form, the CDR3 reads TGCAGTGCTAGAGATTACCTAGCGGGAGGTCCCTACGAGCAGTACTTC.

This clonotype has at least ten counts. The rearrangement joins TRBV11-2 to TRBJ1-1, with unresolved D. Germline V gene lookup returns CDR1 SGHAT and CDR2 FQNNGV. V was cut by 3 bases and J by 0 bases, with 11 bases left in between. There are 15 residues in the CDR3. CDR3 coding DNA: TGTGCCAGCAGCTTTAACCTAGGGATGAACACTGAAGCTTTCTTT. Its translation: CASSFNLGMNTEAFF.

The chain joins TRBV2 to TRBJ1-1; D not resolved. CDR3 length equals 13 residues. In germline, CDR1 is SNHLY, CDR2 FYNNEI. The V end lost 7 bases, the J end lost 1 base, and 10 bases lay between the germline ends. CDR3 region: CASIGRTNTEAFF. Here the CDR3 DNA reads TGTGCCAGCATAGGACGGACGAACACTGAAGCTTTCTTT.

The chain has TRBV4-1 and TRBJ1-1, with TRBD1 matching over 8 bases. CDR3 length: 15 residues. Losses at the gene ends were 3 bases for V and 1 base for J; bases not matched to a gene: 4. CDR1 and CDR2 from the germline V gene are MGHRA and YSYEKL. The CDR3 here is CASSHYRGENTEAFF. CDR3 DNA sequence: TGCGCCAGCAGCCATTACAGGGGGGAGAACACTGAAGCTTTCTTT.

The CDR3 region has the DNA TGTGCCAGCACCTCGGTCGGAGATACGCAGTATTTT. Translated: CASTSVGDTQYF. The chain carries TRBV7-9 and TRBJ2-3; D call uncertain. This CDR3 contains 12 residues. Germline-derived CDR1 and CDR2 are SEHNR and FQNEAQ (reference sequence). V shed 7 bases and J shed 5 bases, with 10 bases lying between them. Drawing the rest from reference TRBV7-9 and TRBJ2-3, the complete variable domain is DTGVSQNPRHKITKRGQNVTFRCDPISEHNRLYWYRQTLGQGPEFLTYFQNEAQLEKSRLLSDRFSAERPKGSFSTLEIQRTEQGDSAMYLCASTSVGDTQYFGPGTRLTVL.